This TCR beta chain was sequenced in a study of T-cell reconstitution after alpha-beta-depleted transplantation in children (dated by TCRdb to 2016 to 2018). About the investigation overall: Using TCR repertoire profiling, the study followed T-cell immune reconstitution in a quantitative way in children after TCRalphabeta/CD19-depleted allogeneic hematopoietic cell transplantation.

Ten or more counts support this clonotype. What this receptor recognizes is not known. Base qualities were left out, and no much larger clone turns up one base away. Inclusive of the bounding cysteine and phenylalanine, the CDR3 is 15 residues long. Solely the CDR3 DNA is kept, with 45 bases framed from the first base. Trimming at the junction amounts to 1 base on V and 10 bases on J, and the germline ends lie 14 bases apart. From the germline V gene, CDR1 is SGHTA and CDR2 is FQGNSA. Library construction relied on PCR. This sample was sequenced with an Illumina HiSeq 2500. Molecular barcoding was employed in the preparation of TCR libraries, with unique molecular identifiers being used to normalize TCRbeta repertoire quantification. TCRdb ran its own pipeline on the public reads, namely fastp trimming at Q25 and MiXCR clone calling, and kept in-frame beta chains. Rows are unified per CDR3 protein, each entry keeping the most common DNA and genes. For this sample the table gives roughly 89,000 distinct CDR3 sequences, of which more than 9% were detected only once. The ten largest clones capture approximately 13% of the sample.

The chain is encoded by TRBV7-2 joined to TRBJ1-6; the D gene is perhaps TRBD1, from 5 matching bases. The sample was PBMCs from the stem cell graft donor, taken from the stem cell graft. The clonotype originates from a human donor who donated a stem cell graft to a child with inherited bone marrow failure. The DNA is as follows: TGTGCCAGCAGCTTAGGTCAGGGTAGAGAATCACCCCTCCACTTT. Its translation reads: CASSLGQGRESPLHF.